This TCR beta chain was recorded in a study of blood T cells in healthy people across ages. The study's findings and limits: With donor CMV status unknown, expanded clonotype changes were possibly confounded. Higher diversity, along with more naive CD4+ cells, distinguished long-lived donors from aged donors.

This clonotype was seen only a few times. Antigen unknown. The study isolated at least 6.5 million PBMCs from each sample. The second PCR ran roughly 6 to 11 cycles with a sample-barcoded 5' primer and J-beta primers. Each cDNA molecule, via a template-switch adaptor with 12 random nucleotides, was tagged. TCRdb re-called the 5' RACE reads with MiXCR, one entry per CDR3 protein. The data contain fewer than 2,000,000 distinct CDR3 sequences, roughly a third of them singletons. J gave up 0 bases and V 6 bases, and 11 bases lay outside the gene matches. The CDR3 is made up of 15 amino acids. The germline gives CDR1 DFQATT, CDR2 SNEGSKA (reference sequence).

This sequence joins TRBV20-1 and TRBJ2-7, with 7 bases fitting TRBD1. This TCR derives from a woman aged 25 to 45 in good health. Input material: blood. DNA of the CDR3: TGCAGTGCCCTACGTCCGGGACAGAGCTCCTACGAGCAGTACTTC. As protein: CSALRPGQSSYEQYF.